These T cell receptor beta chains were read from a single sample in a study of cytomegalovirus exposure and HLA in healthy donors. The table came from immunoSEQ multiplex PCR; TCRdb's copy has only in-frame clones and leaves some out. The sample records 130,000 to 150,000 clones, roughly four fifths being singletons. Sequenced material: PBMCs. These receptors all come from a man aged 40-49 years in good health and CMV-seropositive. Both conserved end residues are part of each CDR3. The D gene is left open where the match is weak. The size field is filled for only some rows; it gives once, few, many or a size class.

clone size	D gene	V gene	J gene	CDR3 DNA	CDR3 protein
-	TRBD1	TRBV5-6	TRBJ2-7	TGTGCCAGCAGCAGGAGACAGGGGCTGGGCGAGCAGTACTTC	CASSRRQGLGEQYF
-	-	TRBV6-5	TRBJ2-3	TGTGCCACCCAGGGGGGTGGGACCTGGGATACGCAGTATTTT	CATQGGGTWDTQYF
-	TRBD1	TRBV4-3	TRBJ1-1	TGCGCCAGCAGCCAAGATAAGGGGGCGACTGAAGCTTTCTTT	CASSQDKGATEAFF
-	-	TRBV27	TRBJ2-3	TGTGCCAGCAGTCGGCTAGTCACAGATACGCAGTATTTT	CASSRLVTDTQYF
-	-	TRBV7-3	TRBJ1-2	TGTGCCAGCAGCTTATCACAGGGCTATGGCTACACCTTC	CASSLSQGYGYTF
-	-	TRBV21-1	TRBJ2-7	TGTGCCAGCAGCAAAGCGTTACATCTAGCGTCGGGGCAGACCTACGAGCAGTACTTC	CASSKALHLASGQTYEQYF
few	TRBD2	TRBV5-1	TRBJ2-1	TGCGCCAGCAGGCCACTAGCGGGAGGGTCCAATGAGCAGTTCTTC	CASRPLAGGSNEQFF
-	-	TRBV6-1	TRBJ2-5	TGTGCCAGTCAGTTCACAGGCCAAGAGACCCAGTACTTC	CASQFTGQETQYF
few	TRBD1	TRBV27	TRBJ1-4	TGTGCCAGCAGTTCCCCGGGACAGTCTAATGAAAAACTGTTTTTT	CASSSPGQSNEKLFF
-	TRBD1	TRBV7-2	TRBJ2-7	TGTGCCAGCAGCCGACAGGGAACGGACGAGCAGTACTTC	CASSRQGTDEQYF
few	-	TRBV28	TRBJ1-2	TGTGCCAGCAGTTTATATCCAGACTCTGGCTATGGCTACACCTTC	CASSLYPDSGYGYTF
-	-	TRBV28	TRBJ1-1	TGTGCCAGCAGTCAGCAGGGATTCGGGTTGAACACTGAAGCTTTCTTT	CASSQQGFGLNTEAFF
-	TRBD1	TRBV7-2	TRBJ1-5	TGTGCCAGCAGCTTCCGGGCAGGGGGCAGCGGCAATCAGCCCCAGCATTTT	CASSFRAGGSGNQPQHF
-	-	TRBV5-4	TRBJ2-7	TGTGCCAGCAGCTTACCCCCAGGTAGCGCCCACGAGCAGTACTTC	CASSLPPGSAHEQYF
-	-	TRBV7-3	TRBJ2-5	TGTGCCAGCAGCTTAATGGCCCCGGACAAGGTGGGGACCCAGTACTTC	CASSLMAPDKVGTQYF
-	-	TRBV6-5	TRBJ1-1	TGTGCCAGCAGTGCGTTCACTGAAGCTTTCTTT	CASSAFTEAFF
-	TRBD1	TRBV19	TRBJ1-5	TGTGCCAGTAGTCAGCCGGGGACAGGCAATCAGCCCCAGCATTTT	CASSQPGTGNQPQHF
-	TRBD1	TRBV6-5	TRBJ2-7	TGTGCCAGCAGCCCCGGACAGGGTTCCTACGAGCAGTACTTC	CASSPGQGSYEQYF
-	TRBD1	TRBV7-2	TRBJ2-7	TGTGCCAGCAGCTTAGCCGCCGGGACAGGCTACGAGCAGTACTTC	CASSLAAGTGYEQYF
-	TRBD2	TRBV6-6	TRBJ2-4	TGTGCCAGCAGTCCTCGGACTAGCGGAGACATTCAGTACTTC	CASSPRTSGDIQYF
-	TRBD2	TRBV5-1	TRBJ2-5	TGCGCCAGCAGCGTTACCCAGAGCGGGAGTGGAGAGACCCAGTACTTC	CASSVTQSGSGETQYF
once	TRBD1	TRBV27	TRBJ2-6	TGTGCCACCCTCAAAGGGGGACAGGGGGCCTCTGGGGCCAACGTCCTGACTTTC	CATLKGGQGASGANVLTF
-	TRBD2	TRBV7-2	TRBJ2-1	TGTGCCAGCAGCACGAGACTAGCGGGGGGGGACGTCTTC	CASSTRLAGGDVF
-	-	TRBV7-6	TRBJ2-5	TGTGCCAGCAGCCTTAGTCTAAAGCAAGAGACCCAGTACTTC	CASSLSLKQETQYF
-	-	TRBV19	TRBJ2-1	TGTGCCAGTGCGGGACAGACGAGCTCCTACAATGAGCAGTTCTTC	CASAGQTSSYNEQFF
few	TRBD2	TRBV5-1	TRBJ2-4	TGCGCCAGCAGCTTGGCCGGGAGCGGGGGCCGAGTGTCTTTAAACATTCAGTACTTC	CASSLAGSGGRVSLNIQYF
-	TRBD1	TRBV9	TRBJ1-2	TGTGCCAGCAGCCCCTCGACAGGGATTATCTATGGCTACACCTTC	CASSPSTGIIYGYTF
-	TRBD2	TRBV19	TRBJ2-1	TGTGCCAGTAGTATAGTTAGCGGGATGAGCTCCTACAATGAGCAGTTCTTC	CASSIVSGMSSYNEQFF
-	-	TRBV9	TRBJ1-1	TGTGCCAGCAGCGTCGACAGAACGGCGAACACTGAAGCTTTCTTT	CASSVDRTANTEAFF
-	-	TRBV7-9	TRBJ2-5	TGTGCCAGCAGCTTAGGCCGGCAGAGCGAAGAGACCCAGTACTTC	CASSLGRQSEETQYF
-	TRBD1	TRBV7-9	TRBJ2-7	TGTGCCAGCAGCCAGGGGACAGGACTCTCCTACGAGCAGTACTTC	CASSQGTGLSYEQYF
-	-	TRBV14	TRBJ1-2	TGTGCCAGCAGCCAAGGGACTCGCTATGGCTACACCTTC	CASSQGTRYGYTF
-	-	TRBV30	TRBJ1-6	TGTGCCTGCCACAAAGCGAAACCAAATTCACCCCTCCACTTT	CACHKAKPNSPLHF
-	-	TRBV6-6	TRBJ1-5	TGTGCCAGCAGACACAATCAGCCCCAGCATTTT	CASRHNQPQHF
-	-	TRBV21-1	TRBJ2-7	TGTGCCAGCAGCAAAGGAGAGGGTCCGTCCTACGAGCAGTACTTC	CASSKGEGPSYEQYF
once	TRBD2	TRBV6-1	TRBJ2-5	TGTGCCAGCAGTGAAGGTCCCGGACTAGCGGGTTCGAGGGAGACCCAGTACTTC	CASSEGPGLAGSRETQYF
-	-	TRBV20-1	TRBJ1-2	TGCAGTGCTAGACAGGCAGCCGGCTACACCTTC	CSARQAAGYTF
-	TRBD1	TRBV28	TRBJ2-7	TGTGCCAGCAGTGGGACAGGGCGGGGACATTACTACGAGCAGTACTTC	CASSGTGRGHYYEQYF
-	TRBD1	TRBV19	TRBJ2-5	TGTGCCAGTAGTATCCCCGGGACAGGGGTGACCCAGTACTTC	CASSIPGTGVTQYF
-	TRBD1	TRBV5-1	TRBJ2-1	TGCGCCAGCAGCCTACAGGGGGATCACTACAATGAGCAGTTCTTC	CASSLQGDHYNEQFF
-	-	TRBV29-1	TRBJ1-5	TGCAGCGTTGGGGGCCACGGCAATCAGCCCCAGCATTTT	CSVGGHGNQPQHF
-	TRBD2	TRBV11-2	TRBJ2-5	TGTGCCAGCAGCTTACTTATGGCTAGCGGCCCCCAAGAGACCCAGTACTTC	CASSLLMASGPQETQYF
-	TRBD1	TRBV7-9	TRBJ1-5	TGTGCCTCCCTAGGGACAGGTGAGAATCAGCCCCAGCATTTT	CASLGTGENQPQHF
few	-	TRBV10-2	TRBJ1-5	TGCGCCAGCAGTCTCCAGGACAATCAGCCCCAGCATTTT	CASSLQDNQPQHF
-	-	TRBV28	TRBJ2-7	TGTGCCAGCAGTTTCTCATACGACAGAACAACCTACGAGCAGTACTTC	CASSFSYDRTTYEQYF
-	-	TRBV30	TRBJ2-7	TGTGCCTGGAGTGGCGCGGGCTCCTACGAGCAGTACTTC	CAWSGAGSYEQYF
-	TRBD1	TRBV6-1	TRBJ1-2	TGTGCCAGCACCCCAACGACAGGGGCCTATGGCTACACCTTC	CASTPTTGAYGYTF
-	TRBD1	TRBV10-3	TRBJ1-3	TGTGCCATCAGTGAACAGGGGGCTGGAAACACCATATATTTT	CAISEQGAGNTIYF
-	TRBD2	TRBV7-2	TRBJ2-1	TGTGCCAGCAGCTTAGGTCCGTCGGCGGGAGGGCACTTCTTC	CASSLGPSAGGHFF
once	-	TRBV7-9	TRBJ2-1	TGTGCCAGCAGCCTGGACAGGTTCTTC	CASSLDRFF
once	TRBD2	TRBV7-9	TRBJ2-1	TGTGCCAGCAGCTTAAGCGGGAGCTCCTACAATGAGCAGTTCTTC	CASSLSGSSYNEQFF
-	-	TRBV28	TRBJ1-1	TGTGCCAGCAGGGAACCTGGGGCGGTCACTGAAGCTTTCTTT	CASREPGAVTEAFF
-	TRBD1	TRBV19	TRBJ2-7	TGTGCCAGTAGCGAAACGGGACAGGGCTTTCGAAGCTACGAGCAGTACTTC	CASSETGQGFRSYEQYF
few	-	TRBV18	TRBJ2-7	TGTGCCAGCTCACCAACAGGGAACTACGAGCAGTACTTC	CASSPTGNYEQYF
-	-	TRBV5-1	TRBJ1-2	TGCGCCAGCAGCCAGGACACGAACTATGGCTACACCTTC	CASSQDTNYGYTF
-	TRBD1	TRBV5-4	TRBJ1-6	TGTGCCAGCAGCCGGGACAGGAACTCGTATAATTCACCCCTCCACTTT	CASSRDRNSYNSPLHF
once	TRBD2	TRBV19	TRBJ2-7	TGTGCCAGTCGGCGGGAGGGATCGTCCTACGAGCAGTACTTC	CASRREGSSYEQYF
-	-	TRBV6-5	TRBJ1-3	TGTGCCAGCTACAGGGCGTCGTCCTCTGGAAACACCATATATTTT	CASYRASSSGNTIYF
-	-	TRBV5-6	TRBJ2-7	TGTGCCAGCAGCTTGGGGGGGACATTCAACTACGAGCAGTACTTC	CASSLGGTFNYEQYF